The 31 T cell receptor beta chains below all came from one sample that was sequenced in a study of cytomegalovirus exposure and HLA in healthy donors. The PCR had 60 Vbeta and 13 Jbeta primers. The protocol was immunoSEQ multiplex PCR, while the TCRdb copy is restricted to in-frame clones and leaves out a portion. This repertoire shows approximately 190,000 clones, approximately 81% found once; its top ten account for roughly 2.1%. The specimen sequenced was PBMCs. The receptors shown here come from a woman aged 18-29 years in good health and CMV-seropositive.

The genes are TRBV7-2 and TRBJ1-6; TRBD1 might be the D (5 bases). The CDR3 covers 15 residues. V was trimmed by 0 bases and J by 8 bases, leaving 11 bases between them. Germline assignment: CDR1 SGHTA and CDR2 FQGNSA. As DNA, the CDR3 is TGTGCCAGCAGCTTAGCCAGGGAGGGAGATTCACCCCTCCACTTT. Its translation is CASSLAREGDSPLHF.

This sequence joins TRBV15 and TRBJ2-5; a weak D match, TRBD1 (5 bases). Trimming took off 3 bases at V and 5 bases at J, with 19 bases between the two ends. CDR1 and CDR2 (germline): LNHNV, YYDKDF (reference sequence). This CDR3 region has 16 residues. In DNA form, the CDR3 reads TGTGCCACCAGCAGCCTGTACGTTGGGGCAGGGGAGACCCAGTACTTC. Translated, it gives CATSSLYVGAGETQYF.

The chain employs TRBV12-5 and TRBJ1-1; D not certain. The V end was cut by 9 bases, the J end by 1 base, with 15 bases between. This CDR3 has 14 residues. The germline gives CDR1 LGHNT, CDR2 FRNRAP. CDR3 nucleotides: TGTGCTAGCGGGAGGGCCGTGGAGAACACTGAAGCTTTCTTT. This translates into CASGRAVENTEAFF.

This chain connects TRBV7-3 to TRBJ2-1, with 9 bases matching TRBD2. CDR1 is SGHTA and CDR2 is FQGTGA in the germline V gene. The CDR3 runs 13 residues. After removal of 9 bases from V and 8 bases from J, the junction contained 8 bases not matched to a gene. Here the CDR3 DNA reads TGTGCCAGTGGGACTAGCTCGTGGGATGAGCAGTTCTTC. Translating gives CASGTSSWDEQFF.

The chain links TRBV4-1 to TRBJ2-4; D is perhaps TRBD1 (5 bases). V was cut by 0 bases and J by 1 base, with 7 bases left in between. There are 15 residues in the CDR3. CDR1 is MGHRA and CDR2 is YSYEKL in the germline V gene. As DNA, the CDR3 is TGCGCCAGCAGCCAAGAAAAGGGGGCCAAAAACATTCAGTACTTC. Translated: CASSQEKGAKNIQYF.

This rearrangement joins TRBV5-4 to TRBJ2-2; D may be TRBD1 (5 bases). Trimming shortened V by 7 bases and J by 0 bases, and 13 bases separated the two germline ends. This CDR3 region has 15 residues. The germline gives CDR1 SGHNT, CDR2 YYREEE (reference sequence). The CDR3: CASHVAQANTGELFF. The CDR3 DNA follows: TGTGCCAGCCACGTAGCACAGGCGAACACCGGGGAGCTGTTTTTT.

The CDR3 sequence is CASSEQYEYNEQFF. The CDR3 region has the DNA TGTGCCAGCAGTGAACAGTACGAATACAATGAGCAGTTCTTC. The chain recombines TRBV2 with TRBJ2-1, with unresolved D. V shed 2 bases and J shed 4 bases, with 9 bases lying between them. Germline assignment: CDR1 SNHLY and CDR2 FYNNEI. The CDR3 spans 14 residues.

The V and J genes are TRBV7-9 and TRBJ1-2, with D possibly TRBD1 on 5 matching bases. Trimming cost V 5 bases and J 4 bases, with 14 bases left between them. This CDR3 region has 14 residues. Germline V gene sequence: CDR1 SEHNR, CDR2 FQNEAQ (reference sequence). Here the CDR3 reads CASSPQKGPYGYTF. CDR3 nucleotide sequence: TGTGCCAGCAGCCCACAAAAGGGGCCCTATGGCTACACCTTC.

This chain connects TRBV27 to TRBJ2-3; 8 bases fit TRBD2. Germline lookup yields CDR1 MNHEY and CDR2 SMNVEV (reference sequence). The CDR3 is 14 amino acids. V shed 3 bases, J shed 4 bases, and the junction held 3 bases outside the gene matches. CDR3 in amino acids: CASSLGLGPDTQYF. The CDR3 nucleotides read TGTGCCAGCAGTTTGGGACTAGGTCCAGATACGCAGTATTTT.

This rearrangement joins TRBV5-1 to TRBJ2-3, with 7 nucleotides matching TRBD2. This CDR3 has 16 residues. The V and J ends lost 4 bases and 4 bases, in that order; junction bases with no gene match: 12. Looked up from germline, CDR1 is SGHRS and CDR2 is YFSETQ. In nucleotides, the CDR3 is TGCGCCAGCAGCCCGGGTAACAGCGGGGCATCAGATACGCAGTATTTT. Its protein product is CASSPGNSGASDTQYF.

This clone has just a few counts. The rearrangement joins TRBV7-8 to TRBJ2-6; D is ambiguous. Germline V gives CDR1 SGHVS, CDR2 FQNEAQ. The V gene lost 4 bases and the J gene lost 0 bases, with 7 bases spanning the gap. The CDR3 is made up of 15 amino acids. The CDR3 nucleotides are TGTGCCAGCAGCTCAGTCCTCTCTGGGGCCAACGTCCTGACTTTC. Protein product: CASSSVLSGANVLTF.

The chain links TRBV7-2 to TRBJ2-7; D unresolved. The CDR3 length is 14 residues. Trimming pared 5 bases from V and 4 bases from J, leaving 15 bases between. CDR1 and CDR2 (germline): SGHTA, FQGNSA. The chain's CDR3 is CASSATIQVYEQYF. CDR3 DNA: TGTGCCAGCAGCGCGACGATTCAGGTTTACGAGCAGTACTTC.

V gene TRBV6-5 combines with J gene TRBJ2-2, with D maybe TRBD2 (5 bases). Germline V gene sequence: CDR1 MNHEY, CDR2 SVGAGI. V was trimmed by 6 bases and J by 7 bases, leaving 15 bases between them. This CDR3 has 14 amino acids. CDR3 coding DNA: TGTGCCAGCAGCCCCGGACTTAGTTTCGGGGAGCTGTTTTTT. Translated: CASSPGLSFGELFF.

This clone was recorded a few times. The gene calls are TRBV7-9 and TRBJ2-2, with D tentatively TRBD2 (7 bases). Trimming removed 2 bases from V and 2 bases from J, with 12 bases in between. CDR3 length: 16 residues. The germline gives CDR1 SEHNR, CDR2 FQNEAQ (reference sequence). The CDR3 nucleotides read TGTGCCAGCAGCTTATTCGCGGGGGCCAACACCGGGGAGCTGTTTTTT. Translating it yields CASSLFAGANTGELFF.

This rearrangement joins TRBV6-1 to TRBJ2-7, with TRBD1 as a possible D gene (6 bases). Trimming shortened V by 0 bases and J by 0 bases, and 21 bases separated the two germline ends. The CDR3 sequence is 19 residues long. CDR1 and CDR2 from the germline V gene are MNHNS and SASEGT. The CDR3 region is CASSEADPETGYLSYEQYV. CDR3 in DNA: TGTGCCAGCAGTGAAGCGGATCCCGAGACAGGTTACCTCTCCTACGAGCAGTACGTC.

This rearrangement joins TRBV30 to TRBJ2-2, with 13 nucleotides matching TRBD2. Germline CDR1 is GTSNPN and CDR2 is SVGIG (reference sequence). This CDR3 has 16 amino acids. J gave up 6 bases and V 1 base, and 5 bases lay outside the gene matches. As DNA, the CDR3 is TGTGCCTGGAGTGGCGGACTAGCGGGGGTAGCCGGGGAGCTGTTTTTT. Translation: CAWSGGLAGVAGELFF.

The chain couples TRBV7-9 to TRBJ2-2; 8 positions match TRBD2. V lost 5 bases to trimming and J lost 6 bases; unmatched junction nucleotides: 8. The germline gives CDR1 SEHNR, CDR2 FQNEAQ (reference sequence). The CDR3 length is 15 residues. Here the CDR3 DNA reads TGTGCCAGCAGCCCCCGCGGGGGGTTTTCCGGGGAGCTGTTTTTT. Translating it yields CASSPRGGFSGELFF.

The V and J genes are TRBV6-1 and TRBJ2-1, with D possibly matching TRBD2 (5 bases). The CDR3 spans 15 residues. Trimming took off 6 bases at V and 0 bases at J, with 12 bases between the two ends. CDR1 and CDR2 (germline): MNHNS, SASEGT. CDR3 in amino acids: CASSLDGGSYNEQFF. As DNA, the CDR3 is TGTGCCAGCAGCCTGGACGGAGGCTCCTACAATGAGCAGTTCTTC.

The V and J genes are TRBV30 and TRBJ2-1; D remains ambiguous. V gave up 2 bases and J gave up 0 bases, with 11 bases separating them. Germline CDR1 is GTSNPN and CDR2 is SVGIG (reference sequence). CDR3 size: 15 residues. For the CDR3, the DNA is TGTGCCTGGAGTCCCGACTCGAGCTCCTACAATGAGCAGTTCTTC. This sequence encodes CAWSPDSSSYNEQFF.

The chain joins TRBV9 to TRBJ2-1, with TRBD2 identical over 8 bases. The germline CDR1 and CDR2 sequences are SGDLS and YYNGEE. The J segment lost 7 bases and the V segment lost 1 base, leaving 1 base of the junction unmatched. The CDR3 extends over 13 amino acids. CDR3 protein: CASSVRGGNEQFF. In DNA form, the CDR3 reads TGTGCCAGCAGCGTACGGGGGGGGAATGAGCAGTTCTTC.

The gene calls are TRBV15 and TRBJ1-1; the D gene is possibly TRBD1 (6 bases). V lost 5 bases and J 5 bases, leaving 12 bases between the germline ends. Germline-derived CDR1 and CDR2 are LNHNV and YYDKDF (reference sequence). The CDR3 consists of 13 residues. In DNA, the CDR3 is TGTGCCACCAGCGGAAAACAGGGAACTGAAGCTTTCTTT. It codes for CATSGKQGTEAFF.

The rearrangement links TRBV7-8 to TRBJ2-1; D not certain. The CDR3 contains 15 residues. The V end was cut by 3 bases, the J end by 2 bases, with 11 bases between. CDR1 is SGHVS and CDR2 is FQNEAQ in the germline V gene. The CDR3 coding sequence is TGTGCCAGCAGCTTCCGCCTGGCAGCCTACAATGAGCAGTTCTTC. Protein: CASSFRLAAYNEQFF.

The V call is TRBV27, the J call TRBJ2-3; no clear D gene. Germline values: CDR1 MNHEY, CDR2 SMNVEV (reference sequence). V dropped 5 bases and J dropped 5 bases, with 14 bases sitting between them. The CDR3 is made up of 14 amino acids. The chain's CDR3 is CASSHQLNGDTQYF. DNA of the CDR3: TGTGCCAGCAGTCACCAACTAAACGGAGATACGCAGTATTTT.

V is TRBV4-2 and J is TRBJ2-7; TRBD2 matches at 7 bases. Germline V gene data show CDR1 as LGHNA and CDR2 as YNFKEQ. V trimming: 0 bases; J trimming: 6 bases; junction bases outside the gene matches: 2. This CDR3 has 13 amino acids. The DNA of the CDR3 is TGTGCCAGCAGCCAAGAGCGGGGGAGCGAGCAGTACGTC. It codes for CASSQERGSEQYV.

The chain employs TRBV11-2 and TRBJ2-7, with TRBD1 matching over 7 bases. In germline, CDR1 is SGHAT, CDR2 FQNNGV. This CDR3 contains 15 residues. V was clipped by 4 bases and J by 0 bases; unmatched bases: 6. The CDR3 coding sequence is TGTGCCAGCAGCTCATACAGGGACAGCTCCTACGAGCAGTACTTC. It specifies CASSSYRDSSYEQYF.

This chain links TRBV4-1 with TRBJ1-1; a possible D gene is TRBD1 (6 bases). This CDR3 spans 15 amino acids. The ends were cut back, 2 bases at V and 4 bases at J, with 14 bases in the middle. Germline assignment: CDR1 MGHRA and CDR2 YSYEKL. The CDR3 loop reads CASSQQTRTVTEAFF. In nucleotides, the CDR3 is TGCGCCAGCAGCCAACAAACCCGGACAGTCACTGAAGCTTTCTTT.

This chain connects TRBV27 to TRBJ2-7; a possible D gene is TRBD2 (6 bases). The V gene lost 8 bases and the J gene lost 3 bases, with 20 bases spanning the gap. The CDR3 has 15 amino acids. Germline CDR1 and CDR2: MNHEY and SMNVEV (reference sequence). Here the CDR3 reads CASRGGQVGLYEQYF. DNA for the CDR3: TGTGCCAGCCGGGGAGGTCAGGTCGGTCTCTACGAGCAGTACTTC.

A single count supports this clone. The chain carries TRBV7-2 and TRBJ1-3; D gene uncertain. V lost 4 bases to trimming and J lost 2 bases, with 6 bases between them. The CDR3 is 13 amino acids. Looked up from germline, CDR1 is SGHTA and CDR2 is FQGNSA. The CDR3 nucleotides read TGTGCCAGCAGCTCGGTTACTGGAAACACCATATATTTT. It is translated as CASSSVTGNTIYF.

The V and J genes are TRBV4-3 and TRBJ1-6; D ambiguous. V lost 0 bases to trimming and J lost 6 bases, with 9 bases between them. Germline lookup yields CDR1 LGHNA and CDR2 YSLEER. The CDR3 covers 15 residues. CDR3 sequence: CASSQELRFNSPLHF. The CDR3 DNA reads as TGCGCCAGCAGCCAAGAACTGAGGTTTAATTCACCCCTCCACTTT.

The rearrangement uses TRBV5-6 and TRBJ1-4; weak D call: TRBD1 (5 bases). The V end lost 4 bases, the J end lost 8 bases, and 18 bases lay between the germline ends. Germline CDR1 and CDR2: SGHDT and YYEEEE. The CDR3 is made up of 15 amino acids. CDR3 in DNA: TGTGCCAGCAGCCAAGAAGGCAGGGTACGGGAAAAACTGTTTTTT. It specifies CASSQEGRVREKLFF.

The chain combines TRBV5-1 with TRBJ2-3, with 15 bases lining up with TRBD2. The CDR3 consists of 17 residues. V lost 4 bases, J lost 5 bases, and 8 bases stayed unmatched. Germline V gives CDR1 SGHRS, CDR2 YFSETQ. In DNA form, the CDR3 reads TGCGCCAGCAGCACACGGACTAGCGGGGGGGCCGGAGATACGCAGTATTTT. Translating gives CASSTRTSGGAGDTQYF.